The sequence of this TCR beta chain was determined in a study of early T cells in non-severe SARS-CoV-2 infection. Study-wide points: Sequences matched to VDJdb favored anti-spike CD8 responses, while private and CD4 specificities were missed.

Individual cDNA molecules each received unique molecular identifiers attached to them. TCRdb re-called the 5' RACE reads through MiXCR, storing one row per CDR3 protein. In the table there are tens of thousands of distinct CDR3 sequences, about 10% of which are singletons. This clonotype was seen ten or more times. The antigen is not known. The CDR3 sequence is 13 residues long. V lost 4 bases, J lost 4 bases, and 10 bases lay in between. Per the germline V gene, CDR1 is KGHDR and CDR2 is SFDVKD. The receptor comes from an adult who was a healthcare worker with PCR-confirmed SARS-CoV-2 infection or an uninfected control (not recorded which). The source was whole blood, collected at baseline. V usage is TRBV24-1 and J usage is TRBJ2-7; D is possibly TRBD2 (6 bases). The CDR3 coding sequence is TGTGCCACCAGTGACCGGGGGAGGTACGAGCAGTACTTC. It is translated as CATSDRGRYEQYF.